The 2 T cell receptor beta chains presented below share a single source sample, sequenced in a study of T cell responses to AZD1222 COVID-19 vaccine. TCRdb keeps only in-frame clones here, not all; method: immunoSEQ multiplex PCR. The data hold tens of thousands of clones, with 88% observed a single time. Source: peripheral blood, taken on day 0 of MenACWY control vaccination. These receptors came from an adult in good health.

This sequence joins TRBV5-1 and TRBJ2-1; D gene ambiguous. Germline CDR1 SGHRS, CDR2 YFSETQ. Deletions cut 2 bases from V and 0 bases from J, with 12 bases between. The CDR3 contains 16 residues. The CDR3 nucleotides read TGCGCCAGCAGCTTAAGTCTAAGGATCTCCTACAATGAGCAGTTCTTC. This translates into CASSLSLRISYNEQFF. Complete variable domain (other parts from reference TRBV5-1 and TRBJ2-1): KAGVTQTPRYLIKTRGQQVTLSCSPISGHRSVSWYQQTPGQGLQFLFEYFSETQRNKGNFPGRFSGRQFSNSRSEMNVSTLELGDSALYLCASSLSLRISYNEQFFGPGTRLTVL.

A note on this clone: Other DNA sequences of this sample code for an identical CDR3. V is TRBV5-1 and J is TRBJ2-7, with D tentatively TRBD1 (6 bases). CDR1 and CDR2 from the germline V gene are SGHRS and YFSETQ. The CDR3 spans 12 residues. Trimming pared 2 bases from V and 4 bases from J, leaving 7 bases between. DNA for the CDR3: TGCGCCAGCAGCTTACAGGGTTACGAGCAGTACTTC. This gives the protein CASSLQGYEQYF.